This T cell receptor (beta chain) was identified during a study of blood T cell repertoires in COVID-19. Study background: The cDNA or gDNA used as material had been derived from T cells, B-cell-depleted T cells, or PBMCs.

The assay was immunoSEQ multiplex PCR, and TCRdb's table has in-frame clones only and misses some. This sample yields about 210,000 clones, of which roughly 84% are seen a single time; less than 3.5% belongs to the top ten. Those enrolled, adults aged roughly 18 to 95 years, came from 20 to 25 US areas. Cohorts were determined from participant-reported clinical history. This clone was observed a single time. Per the germline V gene, CDR1 is LGHDT and CDR2 is YNNKEL (reference sequence). The CDR3 runs to 17 residues. V lost 1 base to trimming and J lost 3 bases; unmatched junction nucleotides: 8. The V gene is TRBV3-1 (or the pseudogene TRBV3-2), the J gene TRBJ2-3, with 9 bases that match TRBD2. The TCR comes from a woman in her twenties or thirties who had been exposed to COVID-19. The sample consisted of PBMCs or T cells enriched from blood (not recorded which). For the CDR3, the DNA is TGTGCCAGCAGCCAAGGCGCCATAGCGGGGGCGACAGATACGCAGTATTTT. Its protein product is CASSQGAIAGATDTQYF.